The 6 T cell receptor beta chains listed next were all sequenced from one sample in a study of T-cell reconstitution after alpha-beta-depleted transplantation in children. Unique molecular identifiers tagged the TCRbeta library. TCRdb re-analysed the PCR reads in MiXCR, keeping a single row per CDR3 protein. The table records about 200,000 distinct CDR3 sequences, 7.5% to 9.5% of them present only once. Source: PBMCs, mostly from graft donor cells, taken 360 days after TCRalphabeta/CD19-depleted stem cell transplant. The receptors originated from a male patient between 2 and 15 years old who had a stem cell transplant for acute myeloid leukemia, so the T cells may come from the graft donor.

This clonotype was counted many times. The chain couples TRBV29-1 to TRBJ2-1; D remains unclear. The V end lost 4 bases, the J end lost 4 bases, and 5 bases lay between the germline ends. In germline, CDR1 is SQVTM, CDR2 ANQGSEA. The CDR3 is made up of 11 amino acids. CDR3 in amino acids: CSVVTYNEQFF. In DNA, the CDR3 is TGCAGCGTTGTGACTTACAATGAGCAGTTCTTC.

This clonotype was counted at least ten times. The V and J genes are TRBV28 and TRBJ1-4; D remains unclear. The CDR3 is 11 amino acids. Germline V lookup: CDR1 MDHEN, CDR2 SYDVKM. The germline V and J ends were trimmed by 6 bases and 5 bases, with 4 bases remaining between them. The CDR3 region has the DNA TGTGCCAGCAGCACGAATGAAAAACTGTTTTTT. The encoded protein is CASSTNEKLFF.

This clonotype was seen more than once but under ten times. The chain couples TRBV29-1 to TRBJ2-7, with a tentative D call TRBD2 (6 bases). Germline V gene data show CDR1 as SQVTM and CDR2 as ANQGSEA. Trimming removed 4 bases from V and 6 bases from J, with 13 bases in between. This CDR3 spans 12 amino acids. CDR3 in DNA: TGCAGCGTTGGCGTACGGAGGGGCGAGCAGTACTTC. It translates to CSVGVRRGEQYF.

The table lists this clonotype with a few counts. This chain joins TRBV3-1 and TRBJ1-2; 7 positions match TRBD1. This CDR3 comprises 18 residues. With V trimmed by 0 bases and J by 2 bases, 12 bases remained unmatched. CDR1 is LGHDT and CDR2 is YNNKEL in the germline V gene (reference sequence). The CDR3 DNA is TGTGCCAGCAGCCAAGAGTGGGCCCGAGACAGGGTCAACTATGGCTACACCTTC. This translates into CASSQEWARDRVNYGYTF.

This clonotype was counted a few times. The chain joins TRBV2 to TRBJ1-6; 8 positions agree with TRBD1. Germline V gene lookup returns CDR1 SNHLY and CDR2 FYNNEI. CDR3 length: 14 amino acids. V was clipped by 4 bases and J by 10 bases; unmatched bases: 6. CDR3 amino acids: CASSGQGAGSPLHF. The CDR3 coding sequence is TGTGCCAGCAGTGGGCAGGGGGCAGGGTCACCCCTCCACTTT.

This clonotype occurred many times. The gene calls are TRBV12-3 or TRBV12-4 and TRBJ2-7; no clear D gene. This CDR3 region has 11 residues. V lost 4 bases, J lost 5 bases, and 6 bases lay in between. The CDR3 spells CASSSLHEQYF. In DNA form, the CDR3 reads TGTGCCAGCAGTTCACTCCACGAGCAGTACTTC.